This T cell receptor beta chain was profiled in a study of Ad26.COV2.S vaccination and SARS-CoV-2 variants. Notes on the study in general: Estimates derived from TCR breadth and depth analyses may have underestimated total T cell responses.

With respect to this clone: The antigen is unknown.

The V gene lost 0 bases and the J gene lost 7 bases, with 4 bases spanning the gap. CDR3 size: 13 residues. From germline, CDR1 is MRHNA and CDR2 SNTAGT. Using immunoSEQ multiplex PCR, the repertoire was profiled, and TCRdb retains in-frame clones only, with some absent. The sample yields more than 150,000 clones, about 83% seen once. The rearrangement links TRBV6-4 to TRBJ1-6; D gene unclear. The specimen was peripheral blood, collected after recovery from COVID-19. The sequence was obtained from a human donor who had recovered from COVID-19. The CDR3 here is CASSDSGNSPLHF. CDR3 sequence (DNA): TGTGCCAGCAGTGACTCTGGGAATTCACCCCTCCACTTT.